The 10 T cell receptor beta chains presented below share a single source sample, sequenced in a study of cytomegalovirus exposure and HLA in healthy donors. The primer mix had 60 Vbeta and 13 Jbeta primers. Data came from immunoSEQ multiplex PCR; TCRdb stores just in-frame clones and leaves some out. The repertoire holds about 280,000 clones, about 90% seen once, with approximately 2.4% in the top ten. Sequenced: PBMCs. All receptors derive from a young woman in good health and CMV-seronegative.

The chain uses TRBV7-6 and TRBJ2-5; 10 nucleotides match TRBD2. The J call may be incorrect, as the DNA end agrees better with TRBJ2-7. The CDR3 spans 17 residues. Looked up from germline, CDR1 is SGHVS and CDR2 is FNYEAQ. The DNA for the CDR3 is TGTGCCAGCAGCTCCCCTCCGGTGAGCGGGGGGGCTCCCGAGCAGTACTTC. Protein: CASSSPPVSGGAPEQYF.

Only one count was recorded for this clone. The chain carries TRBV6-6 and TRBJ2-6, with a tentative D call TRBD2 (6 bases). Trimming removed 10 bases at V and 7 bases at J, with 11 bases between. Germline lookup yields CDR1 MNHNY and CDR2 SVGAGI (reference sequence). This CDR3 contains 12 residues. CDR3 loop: CATSAGANVLTF. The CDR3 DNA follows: TGTGCCACCTCGGCGGGAGCCAACGTCCTGACTTTC.

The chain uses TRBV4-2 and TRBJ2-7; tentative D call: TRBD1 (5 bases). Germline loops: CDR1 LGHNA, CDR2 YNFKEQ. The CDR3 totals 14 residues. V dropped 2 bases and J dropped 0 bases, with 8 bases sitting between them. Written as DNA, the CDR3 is TGTGCCAGCAGCCAACAGGGCCGCTCCTACGAGCAGTACTTC. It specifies CASSQQGRSYEQYF.

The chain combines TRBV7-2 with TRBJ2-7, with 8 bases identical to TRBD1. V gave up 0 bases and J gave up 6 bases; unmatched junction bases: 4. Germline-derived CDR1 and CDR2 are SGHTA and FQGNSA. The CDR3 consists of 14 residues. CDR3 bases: TGTGCCAGCAGCTTAGCCAGGGGGCAAGGCGAGCAGTACTTC. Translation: CASSLARGQGEQYF.

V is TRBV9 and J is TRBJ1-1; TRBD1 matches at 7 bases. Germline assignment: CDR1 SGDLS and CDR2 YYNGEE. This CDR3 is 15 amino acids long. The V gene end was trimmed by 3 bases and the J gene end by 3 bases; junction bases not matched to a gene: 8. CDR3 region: CASSAGGTAYTEAFF. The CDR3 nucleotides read TGTGCCAGCAGCGCTGGGGGGACAGCCTACACTGAAGCTTTCTTT.

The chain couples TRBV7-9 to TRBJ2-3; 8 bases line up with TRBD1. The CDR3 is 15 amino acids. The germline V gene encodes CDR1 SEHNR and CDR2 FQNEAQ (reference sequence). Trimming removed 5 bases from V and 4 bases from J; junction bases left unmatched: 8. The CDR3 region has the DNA TGTGCCAGCAGCCAACAGGGGGTTGGGGCAGATACGCAGTATTTT. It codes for CASSQQGVGADTQYF.

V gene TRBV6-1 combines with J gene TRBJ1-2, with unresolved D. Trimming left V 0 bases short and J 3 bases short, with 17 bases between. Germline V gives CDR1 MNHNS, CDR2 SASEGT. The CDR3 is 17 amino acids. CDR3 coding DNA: TGTGCCAGCAGTGAAGCTGAGGAATTCGCGTTTTACTATGGCTACACCTTC. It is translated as CASSEAEEFAFYYGYTF.

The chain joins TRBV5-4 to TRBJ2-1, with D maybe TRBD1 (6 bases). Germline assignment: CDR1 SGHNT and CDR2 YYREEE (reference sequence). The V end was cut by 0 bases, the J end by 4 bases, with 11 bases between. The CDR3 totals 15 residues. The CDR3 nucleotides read TGTGCCAGCAGCTTGGGACAGGCAGCATACAATGAGCAGTTCTTC. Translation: CASSLGQAAYNEQFF.

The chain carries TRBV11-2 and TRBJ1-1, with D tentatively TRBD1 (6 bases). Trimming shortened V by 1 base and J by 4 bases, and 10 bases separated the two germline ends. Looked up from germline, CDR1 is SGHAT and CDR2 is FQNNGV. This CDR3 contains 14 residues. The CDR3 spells CASSLVAGVTEAFF. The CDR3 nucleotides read TGTGCCAGCAGCTTAGTTGCAGGGGTCACTGAAGCTTTCTTT.

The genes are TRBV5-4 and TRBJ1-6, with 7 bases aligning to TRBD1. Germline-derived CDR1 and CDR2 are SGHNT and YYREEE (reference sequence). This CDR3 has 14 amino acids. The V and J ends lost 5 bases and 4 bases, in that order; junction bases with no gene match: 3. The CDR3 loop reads CASSDREYNSPLHF. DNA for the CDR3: TGTGCCAGCAGTGACAGGGAGTATAATTCACCCCTCCACTTT.